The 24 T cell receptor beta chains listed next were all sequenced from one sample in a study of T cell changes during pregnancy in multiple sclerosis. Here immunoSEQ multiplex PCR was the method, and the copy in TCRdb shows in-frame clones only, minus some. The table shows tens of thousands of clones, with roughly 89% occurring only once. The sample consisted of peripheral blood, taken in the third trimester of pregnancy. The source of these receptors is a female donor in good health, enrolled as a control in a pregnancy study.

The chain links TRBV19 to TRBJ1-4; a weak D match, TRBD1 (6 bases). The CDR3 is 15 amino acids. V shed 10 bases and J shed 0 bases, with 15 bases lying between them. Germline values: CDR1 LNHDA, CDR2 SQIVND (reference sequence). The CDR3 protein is CATSQGIATNEKLFF. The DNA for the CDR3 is TGTGCCACCTCTCAGGGGATTGCAACTAATGAAAAACTGTTTTTT.

CDR3 sequence (DNA): TGTGCCAGCAGCTTGTTTCCGGGGGACAACTATGGCTACACCTTC. As protein: CASSLFPGDNYGYTF. The J gene is TRBJ1-2, the V gene TRBV5-5; D may be TRBD1 (5 bases). Germline CDR1 is SGHKS and CDR2 is YYEKEE (reference sequence). Trimming took off 1 base at V and 2 bases at J, with 12 bases between the two ends. This CDR3 has 15 amino acids.

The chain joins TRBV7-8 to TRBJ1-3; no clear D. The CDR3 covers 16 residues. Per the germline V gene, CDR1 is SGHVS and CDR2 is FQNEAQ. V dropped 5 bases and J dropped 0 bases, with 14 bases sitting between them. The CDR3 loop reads CASSPRVDLSGNTIYF. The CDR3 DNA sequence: TGTGCCAGCAGCCCGAGGGTCGATCTCTCTGGAAACACCATATATTTT.

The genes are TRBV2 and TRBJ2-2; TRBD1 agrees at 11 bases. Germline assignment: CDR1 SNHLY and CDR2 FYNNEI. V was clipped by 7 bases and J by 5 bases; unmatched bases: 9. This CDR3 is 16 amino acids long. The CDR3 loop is CASKGQGVYLTGELFF. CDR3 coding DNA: TGTGCCAGCAAGGGACAGGGGGTTTATTTGACCGGGGAGCTGTTTTTT.

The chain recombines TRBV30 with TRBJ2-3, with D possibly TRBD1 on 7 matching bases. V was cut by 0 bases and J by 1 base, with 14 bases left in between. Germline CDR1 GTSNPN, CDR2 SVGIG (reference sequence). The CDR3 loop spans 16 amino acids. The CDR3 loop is CAWSVSQGGRTDTQYF. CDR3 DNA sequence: TGTGCCTGGAGTGTTAGTCAGGGGGGCCGCACAGATACGCAGTATTTT.

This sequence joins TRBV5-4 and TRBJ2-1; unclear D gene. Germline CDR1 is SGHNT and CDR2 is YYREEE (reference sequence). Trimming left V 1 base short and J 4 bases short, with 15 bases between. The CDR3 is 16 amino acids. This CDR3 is CASSLLAGTVYNEQFF. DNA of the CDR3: TGTGCCAGCAGCTTGCTCGCAGGCACGGTTTACAATGAGCAGTTCTTC.

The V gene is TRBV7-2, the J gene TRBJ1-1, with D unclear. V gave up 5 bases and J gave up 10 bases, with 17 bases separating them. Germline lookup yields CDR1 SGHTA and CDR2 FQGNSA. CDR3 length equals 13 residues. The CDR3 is CASSLELVRGAFF. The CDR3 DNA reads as TGTGCCAGCAGCCTTGAGTTAGTCAGAGGAGCTTTCTTT.

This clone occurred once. The CDR3 DNA reads TGTGCCAGCTCACAGGTCGCGGGATCAAAAACCTACGAGCAGTACTTC. Residues: CASSQVAGSKTYEQYF. The chain combines TRBV18 with TRBJ2-7; D perhaps matches TRBD2 (6 bases). Germline lookup yields CDR1 KGHSH and CDR2 LQKENI. The CDR3 is made up of 16 amino acids. V shed 4 bases and J shed 2 bases, with 18 bases lying between them.

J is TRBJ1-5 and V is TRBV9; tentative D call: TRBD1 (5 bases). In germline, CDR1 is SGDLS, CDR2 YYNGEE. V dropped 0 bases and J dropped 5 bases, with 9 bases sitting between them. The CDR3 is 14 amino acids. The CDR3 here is CASSVGKGYQPQHF. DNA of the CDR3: TGTGCCAGCAGCGTAGGGAAGGGGTATCAGCCCCAGCATTTT.

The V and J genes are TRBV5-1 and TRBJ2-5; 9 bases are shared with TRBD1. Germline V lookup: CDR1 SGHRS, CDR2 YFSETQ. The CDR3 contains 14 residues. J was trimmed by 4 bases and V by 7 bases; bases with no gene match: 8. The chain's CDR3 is CASSPDRGGETQYF. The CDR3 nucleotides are TGCGCCAGCTCCCCGGACAGGGGTGGAGAGACCCAGTACTTC.

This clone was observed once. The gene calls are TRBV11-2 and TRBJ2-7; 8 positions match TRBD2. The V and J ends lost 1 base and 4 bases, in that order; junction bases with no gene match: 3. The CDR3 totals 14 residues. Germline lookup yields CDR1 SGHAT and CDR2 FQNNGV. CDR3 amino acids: CASSLVAGGYEQYF. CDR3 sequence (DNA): TGTGCCAGCAGCTTAGTTGCGGGAGGTTACGAGCAGTACTTC.

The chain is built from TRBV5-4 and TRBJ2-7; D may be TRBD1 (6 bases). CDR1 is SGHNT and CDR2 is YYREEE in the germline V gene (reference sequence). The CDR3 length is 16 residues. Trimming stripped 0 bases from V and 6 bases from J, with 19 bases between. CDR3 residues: CASSLDFGTRISEQYF. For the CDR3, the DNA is TGTGCCAGCAGCTTGGATTTCGGGACACGGATTTCCGAGCAGTACTTC.

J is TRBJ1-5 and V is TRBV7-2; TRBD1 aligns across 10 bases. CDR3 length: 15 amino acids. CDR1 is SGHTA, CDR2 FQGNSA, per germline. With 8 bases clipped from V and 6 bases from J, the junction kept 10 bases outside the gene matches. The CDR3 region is CASGLLGQGFQPQHF. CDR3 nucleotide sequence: TGTGCCAGCGGCCTTTTGGGACAGGGGTTTCAGCCCCAGCATTTT.

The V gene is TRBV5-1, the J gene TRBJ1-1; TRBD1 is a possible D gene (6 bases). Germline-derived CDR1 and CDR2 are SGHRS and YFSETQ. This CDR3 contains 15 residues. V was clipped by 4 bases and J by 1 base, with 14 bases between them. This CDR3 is CASSPLDRPNTEAFF. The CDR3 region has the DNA TGCGCCAGCAGCCCCCTGGACAGACCGAACACTGAAGCTTTCTTT.

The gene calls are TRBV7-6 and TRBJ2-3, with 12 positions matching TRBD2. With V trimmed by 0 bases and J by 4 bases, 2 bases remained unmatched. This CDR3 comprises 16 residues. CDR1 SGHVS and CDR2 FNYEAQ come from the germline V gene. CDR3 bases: TGTGCCAGCAGCTTAGCGGGACTAGCGGGCGCAGATACGCAGTATTTT. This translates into CASSLAGLAGADTQYF.

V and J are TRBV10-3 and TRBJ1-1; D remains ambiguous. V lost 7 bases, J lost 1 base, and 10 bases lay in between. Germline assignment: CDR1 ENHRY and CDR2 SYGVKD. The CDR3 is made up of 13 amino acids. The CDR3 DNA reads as TGTGCCATCACCCTCGCAGGGAACACTGAAGCTTTCTTT. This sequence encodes CAITLAGNTEAFF.

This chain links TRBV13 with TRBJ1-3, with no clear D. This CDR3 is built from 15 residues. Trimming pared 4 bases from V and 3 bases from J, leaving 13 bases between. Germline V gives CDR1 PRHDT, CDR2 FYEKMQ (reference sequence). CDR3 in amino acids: CASSSSIGVGNTIYF. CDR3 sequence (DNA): TGTGCCAGCAGCTCATCCATCGGGGTTGGAAACACCATATATTTT.

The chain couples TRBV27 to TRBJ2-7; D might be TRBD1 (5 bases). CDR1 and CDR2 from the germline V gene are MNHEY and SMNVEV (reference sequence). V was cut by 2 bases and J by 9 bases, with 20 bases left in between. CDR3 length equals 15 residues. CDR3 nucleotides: TGTGCCAGCAGTTTAAGTAGCTTTGGGGCTTTGGGGCAGTACTTC. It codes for CASSLSSFGALGQYF.

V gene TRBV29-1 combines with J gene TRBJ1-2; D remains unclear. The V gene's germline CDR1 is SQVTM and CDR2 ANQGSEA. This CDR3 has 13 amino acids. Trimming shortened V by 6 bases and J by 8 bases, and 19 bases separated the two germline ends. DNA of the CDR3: TGCAGCGTCCCCACTGGTCCCCGTAACGGCTACACCTTC. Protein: CSVPTGPRNGYTF.

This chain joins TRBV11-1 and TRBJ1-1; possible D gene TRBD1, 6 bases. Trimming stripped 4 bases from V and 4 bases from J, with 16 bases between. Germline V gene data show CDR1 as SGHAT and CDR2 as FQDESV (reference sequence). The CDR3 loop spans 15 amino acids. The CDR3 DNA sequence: TGTGCCAGCAGCTCCCCGACAGGCTTGGGCACTGAAGCTTTCTTT. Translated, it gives CASSSPTGLGTEAFF.

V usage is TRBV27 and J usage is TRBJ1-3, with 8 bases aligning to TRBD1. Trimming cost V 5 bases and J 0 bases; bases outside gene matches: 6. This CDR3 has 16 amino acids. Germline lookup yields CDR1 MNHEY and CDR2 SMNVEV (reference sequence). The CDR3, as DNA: TGTGCCAGCAGTCCGACAGGGGCAAACTCTGGAAACACCATATATTTT. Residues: CASSPTGANSGNTIYF.

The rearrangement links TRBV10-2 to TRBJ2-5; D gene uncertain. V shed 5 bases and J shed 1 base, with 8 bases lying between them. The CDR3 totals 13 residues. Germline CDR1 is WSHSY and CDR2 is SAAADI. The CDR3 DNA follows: TGCGCCAGCAGTTGGTCTAGCCAAGAGACCCAGTACTTC. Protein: CASSWSSQETQYF.

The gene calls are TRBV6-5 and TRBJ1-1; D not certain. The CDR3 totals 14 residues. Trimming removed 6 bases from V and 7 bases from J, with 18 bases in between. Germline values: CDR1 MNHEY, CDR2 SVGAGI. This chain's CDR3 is CASSHRRLGDEAFF. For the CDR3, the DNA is TGTGCCAGCAGCCATCGACGGTTGGGCGATGAAGCTTTCTTT.

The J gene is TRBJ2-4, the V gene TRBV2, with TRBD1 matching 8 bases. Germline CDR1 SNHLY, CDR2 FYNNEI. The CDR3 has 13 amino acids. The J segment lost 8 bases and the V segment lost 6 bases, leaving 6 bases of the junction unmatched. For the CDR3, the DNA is TGTGCCAGCAGATTAGGACAGGGTGACATTCAGTACTTC. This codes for CASRLGQGDIQYF.